The next 16 T cell receptor beta chains were all read from a single sample in a study of T cells after yellow fever vaccination. TCRdb re-derived calls from the 5' RACE reads in MiXCR, one entry per CDR3 protein. The repertoire holds hundreds of thousands of distinct CDR3 sequences, with roughly an eighth as singletons. The sequencing used PBMCs, collected on the day of the yellow fever booster vaccination. The receptors stem from a man aged 25-45 years who received the YFV17D yellow fever vaccine.

This clonotype was observed a handful of times. This sequence joins TRBV5-1 and TRBJ2-7; 8 nucleotides match TRBD2. The length of the CDR3 is 15 residues. With V trimmed by 0 bases and J by 3 bases, 5 bases remained unmatched. Germline CDR1 and CDR2: SGHRS and YFSETQ. CDR3 sequence (DNA): TGCGCCAGCAGCTTGGCGGGGGGGATCAACTACGAGCAGTACTTC. Its protein is CASSLAGGINYEQYF.

The chain recombines TRBV5-1 with TRBJ1-1; 7 nucleotides line up with TRBD1. V was clipped by 7 bases and J by 4 bases; unmatched bases: 10. Germline values: CDR1 SGHRS, CDR2 YFSETQ. The CDR3 loop spans 14 amino acids. CDR3 sequence reads: CASRDRAGFTEAFF. CDR3 bases: TGCGCCAGCCGCGACAGGGCTGGGTTCACTGAAGCTTTCTTT.

This clonotype was seen repeatedly, ten times or more. The DNA is omitted, as the CDR3 cannot be located on it reliably, and the CDR3 follows TCRdb's listing. This sequence joins TRBV7-2 and TRBJ2-7. The germline gives CDR1 SGHTA, CDR2 FQGNSA. The CDR3 adds up to 13 amino acids, both ends counted. CDR3 sequence: CASSSSGSYEQYF.

This clonotype appeared a few times. This chain connects TRBV6-1 to TRBJ2-3; D is undetermined. This CDR3 comprises 13 residues. Trimming shortened V by 7 bases and J by 2 bases, and 10 bases separated the two germline ends. Germline V gene lookup returns CDR1 MNHNS and CDR2 SASEGT. The CDR3 bases are TGTGCCAGCATGGGTACGATCACAGATACGCAGTATTTT. Protein: CASMGTITDTQYF.

This clonotype occurred many times. Written as DNA, the CDR3 is TGTGCCAGCAGTCCTACAGGGGGAGGAGAGACCCAGTACTTC. Protein sequence: CASSPTGGGETQYF. The V call is TRBV12-3 or TRBV12-4, the J call TRBJ2-5; 8 bases line up with TRBD1. The junction had 6 bases not matched to a gene; V was cut back by 5 bases and J by 4 bases. CDR3 size: 14 residues.

The rearrangement uses TRBV9 and TRBJ1-3, with 9 bases identical to TRBD1. This CDR3 has 15 amino acids. The germline V gene has CDR1 SGDLS and CDR2 YYNGEE. With V trimmed by 7 bases and J by 8 bases, 13 bases remained unmatched. Written as DNA, the CDR3 is TGTGCCAGCGGAGCCACAGGGGGCCGAGGAGACACCATATATTTT. It yields the protein CASGATGGRGDTIYF.

This rearrangement joins TRBV12-3 or TRBV12-4 to TRBJ2-1; the match to TRBD2 covers 9 bases. The CDR3 is 15 amino acids. The ends lost 1 base at V and 6 bases at J; junction bases unmatched: 4. The CDR3 nucleotides read TGTGCCAGCAGTTTAGAACTAGCGGGCCTCAATGAGCAGTTCTTC. Encoded protein: CASSLELAGLNEQFF.

J is TRBJ1-1 and V is TRBV30; weak D call: TRBD1 (6 bases). V was shortened by 5 bases and J by 7 bases, with 11 bases between the two germline ends. Germline V gives CDR1 GTSNPN, CDR2 SVGIG (reference sequence). This CDR3 spans 11 amino acids. Written as DNA, the CDR3 is TGTGCCTGGGCAGGGGTCTATGAAGCTTTCTTT. This gives the protein CAWAGVYEAFF. Full variable domain (missing parts from reference TRBV30 and TRBJ1-1): SQTIHQWPATLVQPVGSPLSLECTVEGTSNPNLYWYRQAAGRGLQLLFYSVGIGQISSEVPQNLSASRPQDRQFILSSKKLLLSDSGFYLCAWAGVYEAFFGQGTRLTVV.

This clonotype was seen just once. The chain is built from TRBV4-3 and TRBJ2-6; D gene unclear. The CDR3 length is 13 residues. CDR1 LGHNA and CDR2 YSLEER come from the germline V gene. The V gene lost 2 bases and the J gene lost 4 bases, with 3 bases spanning the gap. CDR3 sequence: CASSQRGANVLTF. The CDR3 coding sequence is TGCGCCAGCAGCCAACGGGGGGCCAACGTCCTGACTTTC.

The rearrangement joins TRBV30 to TRBJ1-1, with D perhaps matching TRBD1 (5 bases). The V gene's germline CDR1 is GTSNPN and CDR2 SVGIG (reference sequence). The CDR3 is made up of 14 amino acids. The V and J ends lost 5 bases and 6 bases respectively, with 19 bases between them. This chain's CDR3 is CAWATRQLSSEAFF. For the CDR3, the DNA is TGTGCCTGGGCAACAAGACAGTTGAGCTCTGAAGCTTTCTTT.

This clonotype was observed a few times. The chain couples TRBV20-1 to TRBJ2-3; D unclear. Trimming left V 7 bases short and J 2 bases short, with 19 bases between. This CDR3 spans 15 amino acids. Germline loops: CDR1 DFQATT, CDR2 SNEGSKA (reference sequence). The chain's CDR3 is CSVKPFAENTDTQYF. Written as DNA, the CDR3 is TGCAGTGTCAAACCCTTTGCGGAGAACACAGATACGCAGTATTTT.

This clonotype appeared many times. The chain has TRBV20-1 and TRBJ2-3; D gene ambiguous. The V end lost 7 bases, the J end lost 6 bases, and 14 bases lay between the germline ends. The CDR3 spans 12 residues. Looked up from germline, CDR1 is DFQATT and CDR2 is SNEGSKA (reference sequence). The CDR3 protein is CSELGLGDTQYF. The CDR3 DNA reads as TGCAGTGAACTCGGGTTAGGCGATACGCAGTATTTT.

The CDR3 nucleotides read TGTGCCAGCAGGTTGGACAGGGGCCCCTACGAGCAGTACTTC. Translation: CASRLDRGPYEQYF. This chain joins TRBV7-2 and TRBJ2-7; 9 positions match TRBD1. This CDR3 region has 14 residues. Trimming at V came to 6 bases and at J to 2 bases, leaving 5 bases not matched to a gene. Per the germline V gene, CDR1 is SGHTA and CDR2 is FQGNSA. Using reference TRBV7-2 and TRBJ2-7 for the parts outside the CDR3, the full variable domain is GAGVSQSPSNKVTEKGKDVELRCDPISGHTALYWYRQSLGQGLEFLIYFQGNSAPDKSGLPSDRFSAERTGGSVSTLTIQRTQQEDSAVYLCASRLDRGPYEQYFGPGTRLTVT.

This clonotype was observed a handful of times. The CDR3 here is CASSLIGGRGFYEQYF. In nucleotides, the CDR3 is TGTGCCAGCAGTTTGATTGGCGGGAGGGGCTTCTACGAGCAGTACTTC. The chain recombines TRBV27 with TRBJ2-7; TRBD2 aligns across 9 bases. CDR1 and CDR2 (germline): MNHEY, SMNVEV (reference sequence). After removal of 3 bases from V and 3 bases from J, the junction contained 9 bases not matched to a gene. The CDR3 totals 16 residues.

The chain employs TRBV20-1 and TRBJ2-5; TRBD1 matches 9 bases. V shed 6 bases and J 5 bases; nucleotides not matched to a gene: 7. The germline V gene has CDR1 DFQATT and CDR2 SNEGSKA (reference sequence). The CDR3 has 13 residues. The CDR3 protein is CSANRGREETQYF. CDR3 bases: TGCAGTGCAAACAGGGGGCGCGAGGAGACCCAGTACTTC.

This chain connects TRBV12-3 or TRBV12-4 to TRBJ2-7; 7 bases align to TRBD2. V was pared by 3 bases and J by 6 bases, with 14 bases of the junction left unmatched. The CDR3 has 16 residues. The CDR3 region has the DNA TGTGCCAGCAGTTTCCGAGCCGGGACGCGCGGGGGCGAGCAGTACTTC. Translation: CASSFRAGTRGGEQYF.